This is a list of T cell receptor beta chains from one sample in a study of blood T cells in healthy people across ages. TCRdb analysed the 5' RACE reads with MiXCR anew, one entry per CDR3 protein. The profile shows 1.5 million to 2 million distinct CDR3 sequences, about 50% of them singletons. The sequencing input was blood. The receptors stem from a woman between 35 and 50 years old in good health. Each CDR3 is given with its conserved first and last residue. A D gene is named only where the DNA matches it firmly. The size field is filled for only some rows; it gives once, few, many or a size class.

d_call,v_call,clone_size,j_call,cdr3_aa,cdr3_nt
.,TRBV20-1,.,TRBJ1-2,CSVRPKSNYGYTF,TGCAGTGTCCGACCAAAATCAAACTATGGCTACACCTTC
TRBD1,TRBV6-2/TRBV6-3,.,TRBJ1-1,CASSYGGQGYTEAFF,TGTGCCAGCAGTTACGGCGGACAGGGTTACACTGAAGCTTTCTTT
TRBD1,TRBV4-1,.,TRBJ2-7,CASSQAPDREPYEQYF,TGCGCCAGCAGCCAAGCCCCGGACAGGGAACCCTACGAGCAGTACTTC
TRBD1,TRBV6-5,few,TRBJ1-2,CASSYRDRVYNYGYTF,TGTGCCAGCAGTTACAGAGACAGGGTTTATAACTATGGCTACACCTTC
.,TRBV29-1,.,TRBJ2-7,CSVGYRDRSSYEQYF,TGCAGCGTTGGATACAGGGACCGTAGCTCCTACGAGCAGTACTTC
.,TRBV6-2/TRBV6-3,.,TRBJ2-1,CASSPPGIVYNEQFF,TGTGCCAGCAGTCCCCCCGGGATAGTATACAATGAGCAGTTCTTC
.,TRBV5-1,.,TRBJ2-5,CASSGSSAQETQYF,TGCGCCAGCAGTGGTTCTAGCGCCCAAGAGACCCAGTACTTC
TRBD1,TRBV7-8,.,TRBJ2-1,CASSYQTGGGEQFF,TGTGCCAGCAGCTACCAGACAGGGGGCGGTGAGCAGTTCTTC
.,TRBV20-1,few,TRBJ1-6,CSAHREGGSYNSPLHF,TGCAGTGCTCACCGGGAAGGGGGCTCCTATAATTCACCCCTCCACTTT
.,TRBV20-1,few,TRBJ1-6,CSARGQTSSPLHF,TGCAGTGCTAGAGGGCAAACAAGTTCACCCCTCCACTTT
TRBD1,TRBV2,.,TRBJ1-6,CASSGDRQNSPLHF,TGTGCCAGCAGTGGGGACAGGCAGAATTCACCCCTCCACTTT
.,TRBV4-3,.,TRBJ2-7,CASSQQFETSSSYEQYF,TGCGCCAGCAGCCAGCAATTCGAGACTTCTAGCTCCTACGAGCAGTACTTC
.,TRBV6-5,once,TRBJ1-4,CASSYDWEGKKLFF,TGTGCCAGCAGTTACGATTGGGAGGGTAAAAAACTGTTTTTT
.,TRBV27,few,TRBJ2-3,CASSLSRQKSDTQYF,TGTGCCAGCAGTTTATCACGACAGAAATCAGATACGCAGTATTTT
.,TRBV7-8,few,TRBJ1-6,CASSLVSVVRNSPLHF,TGTGCCAGCAGCTTAGTATCGGTGGTCCGGAATTCACCCCTCCACTTT
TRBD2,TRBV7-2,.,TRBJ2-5,CASSSRGGLRETQYF,TGTGCCAGCAGCTCGCGGGGGGGCCTTCGGGAGACCCAGTACTTC
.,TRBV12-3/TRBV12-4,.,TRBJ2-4,CASTLGGNIQYF,TGTGCCAGCACCCTAGGGGGAAACATTCAGTACTTC
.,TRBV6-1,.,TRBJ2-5,CASSEVGGPMSQETQYF,TGTGCCAGCAGTGAAGTCGGGGGGCCCATGAGTCAAGAGACCCAGTACTTC
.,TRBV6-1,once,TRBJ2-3,CASSEVQTVGPDTQYF,TGTGCCAGCAGTGAAGTCCAGACAGTGGGGCCAGATACGCAGTATTTT
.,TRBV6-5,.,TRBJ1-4,CASGTGLLREKLFF,TGTGCCAGCGGAACAGGGTTACTAAGGGAAAAACTGTTTTTT
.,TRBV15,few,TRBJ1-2,CATSSEVSGYTF,TGTGCCACCAGCAGCGAGGTATCTGGCTACACCTTC
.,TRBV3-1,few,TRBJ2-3,CASSQGANADTQYF,TGTGCCAGCAGCCAAGGCGCTAACGCAGATACGCAGTATTTT
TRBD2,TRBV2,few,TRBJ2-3,CASSETSGAGTDTQYF,TGTGCCAGCAGCGAAACTAGCGGGGCTGGCACAGATACGCAGTATTTT
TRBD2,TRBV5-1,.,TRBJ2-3,CASSGTSGANTQYF,TGCGCCAGCAGCGGGACTAGCGGGGCAAATACGCAGTATTTT
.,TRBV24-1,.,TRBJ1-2,CATSDPVASGYTF,TGTGCCACCAGTGATCCCGTGGCCAGCGGCTACACCTTC
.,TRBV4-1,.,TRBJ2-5,CASSQDPAGAIQETQYF,TGCGCCAGCAGCCAAGACCCGGCGGGGGCGATCCAAGAGACCCAGTACTTC
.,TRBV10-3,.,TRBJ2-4,CAISDTSLGAIQYF,TGTGCCATCAGTGATACTTCCCTGGGGGCCATTCAGTACTTC
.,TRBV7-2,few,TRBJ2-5,CASSVTGGPKKTQYF,TGTGCCAGCAGCGTAACGGGGGGCCCTAAAAAGACCCAGTACTTC
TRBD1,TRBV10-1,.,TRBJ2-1,CASSSGGQGGDEQFF,TGCGCCAGCAGCTCGGGGGGACAGGGAGGTGATGAGCAGTTCTTC
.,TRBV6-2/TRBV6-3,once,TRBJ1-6,CASSSSGSVSSPLHF,TGTGCCAGCAGTTCCAGCGGGAGCGTGAGTTCACCCCTCCACTTT
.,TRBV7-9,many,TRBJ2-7,CASSPGIYEQYF,TGTGCCAGCAGCCCCGGCATCTACGAGCAGTACTTC
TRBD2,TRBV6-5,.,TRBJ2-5,CASSYDTSGDQETQYF,TGTGCCAGCAGTTACGACACTAGCGGGGACCAAGAGACCCAGTACTTC
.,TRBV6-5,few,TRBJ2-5,CASSYWAGEETQYF,TGTGCCAGCAGTTACTGGGCAGGTGAAGAGACCCAGTACTTC
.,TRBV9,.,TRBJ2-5,CASSVADGGGETQYF,TGTGCCAGCAGCGTAGCTGATGGGGGAGGTGAGACCCAGTACTTC
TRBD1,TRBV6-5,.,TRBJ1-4,CASSSTGGSDEKLFF,TGTGCCAGCAGTTCGACAGGGGGCTCAGATGAAAAACTGTTTTTT
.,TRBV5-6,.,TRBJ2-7,CASSLILASYEQYF,TGTGCCAGCAGCTTGATACTCGCCTCCTACGAGCAGTACTTC
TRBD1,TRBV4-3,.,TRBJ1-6,CASSQGRGTGGSSYNSPLHF,TGCGCCAGCAGCCAAGGCAGAGGGACAGGGGGGAGCTCCTATAATTCACCCCTCCACTTT
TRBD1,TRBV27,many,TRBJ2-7,CASRRQGAYEQYF,TGTGCCAGCAGGAGACAGGGGGCCTACGAGCAGTACTTC
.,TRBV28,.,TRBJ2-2,CARSCSLRAPTTGELFF,TGTGCCAGGTCGTGTAGCCTAAGGGCGCCAACCACCGGGGAGCTGTTTTTT
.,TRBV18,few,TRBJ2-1,CASSPTLVEQFF,TGTGCCAGCTCACCAACCCTCGTTGAGCAGTTCTTC
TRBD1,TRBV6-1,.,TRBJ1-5,CASSPFAGGQHFSNQPQHF,TGTGCCAGCAGCCCCTTCGCTGGGGGACAGCATTTTAGCAATCAGCCCCAGCATTTT